This T cell receptor beta chain stems from a study of T cell changes during pregnancy in multiple sclerosis. Some clones are missing from TCRdb's copy, which holds only in-frame ones; the method was immunoSEQ multiplex PCR. Of about 100,000 clones in the sample, about 93% were seen once. The material was peripheral blood, obtained after pregnancy. This sequence originates from a female donor with multiple sclerosis, enrolled in a pregnancy study.

The DNA of the CDR3 is TGTGCCAGTATGCCCGGCAGGGTGAATGGAAACACCATATATTTT. Translation: CASMPGRVNGNTIYF. V is TRBV19 and J is TRBJ1-3; D is possibly TRBD1 (5 bases). Germline V gene lookup returns CDR1 LNHDA and CDR2 SQIVND (reference sequence). CDR3 length equals 15 residues. Trimming pared 7 bases from V and 3 bases from J, leaving 16 bases between.